Sequencing of this TCR beta chain was carried out in a study of radiation and T cells in renal cell carcinoma. Trimming removed 4 bases from V and 5 bases from J, with 14 bases in between. There are 14 residues in the CDR3. Looked up from germline, CDR1 is KGHSH and CDR2 is LQKENI. The method was immunoSEQ multiplex PCR; TCRdb's version includes in-frame clones alone and lacks a portion of them. The sample includes 100,000 to 150,000 clones, approximately 78% of them seen just once. Time point defined: baseline pretreatment blood. Treatment in this sample: 15 Gy SBRT to primary tumor, nephrectomy 4 weeks later. Radiation-treated patients gave blood at baseline, week 2 and week 4. Clear cell pathology was present in this patient's renal cell carcinoma. Study-level results: Without pretreatment biopsies, baseline tumor clonotype presence was undetermined. Top tumor clonotypes rose in blood 2 weeks post-radiation, then contracted.

Comment on this clone: Its antigen is undetermined.

V usage is TRBV18 and J usage is TRBJ1-1, with TRBD1 as a possible D gene (6 bases). The sample was blood, taken from a patient whose treatment included radiotherapy and nephrectomy. The origin of this receptor is a woman in her sixties with renal cell carcinoma. CDR3 region: CASSQEQGGTEAFF. Here the CDR3 DNA reads TGTGCCAGCTCACAGGAACAGGGAGGGACTGAAGCTTTCTTT.